A selection of T cell receptor beta chains follows, all from one sample in a study of blood T cell repertoires in COVID-19. The protocol was immunoSEQ multiplex PCR, while the TCRdb copy is restricted to in-frame clones and leaves out a portion. This table has about 84,000 clones, 86% appearing once. Sample: peripheral blood. The source is a man older than 75 with active or convalescent COVID-19. The CDR3 runs from the conserved cysteine through the conserved F or W. The D gene is left open where the match is weak. A row's size may be missing; if present it is once, few, many or a size class.

>TRBV19|-|TRBD1|TRBJ2-2
TGTGCCAGTAGCCCGGGACAGGGGGCTCTCACCGGGGAGCTGTTTTTT
CASSPGQGALTGELFF
>TRBV2|-|-|TRBJ1-1
TGTGCCAGCAGTGTCAGACAGAACACTGAAGCTTTCTTT
CASSVRQNTEAFF
>TRBV11-2|-|TRBD2|TRBJ2-1
TGTGCCAGCAGACAGATTAGCGGGAGCTCCTACAATGAGCAGTTCTTC
CASRQISGSSYNEQFF
>TRBV28|few|-|TRBJ2-1
TGTGCCAGCAGCGGTACAGGGTCCAATGAGCAGTTCTTC
CASSGTGSNEQFF
>TRBV4-2|-|TRBD2|TRBJ2-7
TGTGCCAGCAGCCAAGAATCCTCTTGGGATCGACTAGCGGGAGACTACGAGCAGTACTTC
CASSQESSWDRLAGDYEQYF
>TRBV4-2|-|-|TRBJ2-5
TGTGCCAGCAGCCCTACGGGTACCCATGGGACCCAGTACTTC
CASSPTGTHGTQYF
>TRBV5-1|-|TRBD1|TRBJ1-1
TGCGCCAGCAGCACAGGGGAAGGGATCACTGAAGCTTTCTTT
CASSTGEGITEAFF
>TRBV28|once|TRBD2|TRBJ2-5
TGTGCCACCACCGGGGGGGGGCTGGGTCAAGAGACCCAGTACTTC
CATTGGGLGQETQYF
>TRBV28|-|-|TRBJ1-2
TGTGCCAGCAGGCTTGGGAGCTCCGAAGTCTCCTTC
CASRLGSSEVSF
>TRBV11-3|-|-|TRBJ2-1
TGTGCCAGCAGCTTAGATCGGGGTGAGCAGTTCTTC
CASSLDRGEQFF
>TRBV2|-|TRBD1|TRBJ1-3
TGTGCCAGCAGTGAGGGGACAGGAAACTCTGGAAACACCATATATTTT
CASSEGTGNSGNTIYF
>TRBV30|-|TRBD1|TRBJ1-1
TGTGCCTGGAGTAGACAGGGATCGCTTACTGAAGCTTTCTTT
CAWSRQGSLTEAFF
>TRBV29-1|-|TRBD2|TRBJ2-3
TGCAGCGGCAAGCGGGGGACTAGCACAGATACGCAGTATTTT
CSGKRGTSTDTQYF
>TRBV5-4|once|TRBD1|TRBJ1-2
TGTGCCAGCAGCCAGGGACAGGGGGGGGTCTACACCTTC
CASSQGQGGVYTF
>TRBV6-1|-|-|TRBJ1-3
TGTGCCAGCAGTGAAAGCGGGCGGAGTATGTCTGGAAACACCATATATTTT
CASSESGRSMSGNTIYF
>TRBV15|once|TRBD1|TRBJ2-7
TGTGCCACCAGCAGAACCCCGGACAGGGGCTACGAGCAGTACTTC
CATSRTPDRGYEQYF
>TRBV7-9|-|-|TRBJ2-1
TGTGCCAGCAGCTCCCACGGATCAGCGTACAATGAGCAGTTCTTC
CASSSHGSAYNEQFF
>TRBV2|-|-|TRBJ1-1
TGTGCCAGCAGTGAAAGCCAGGCCTTAGGAGGAGCTTTCTTT
CASSESQALGGAFF
>TRBV9|-|-|TRBJ2-3
TGTGCCAGCAGCGGGAAGACAGGTAATACGCAGTATTTT
CASSGKTGNTQYF
>TRBV7-2|-|-|TRBJ1-2
TGTGCCAGCAGCTTAAATCGGGCGGGATACGGCTACACCTTC
CASSLNRAGYGYTF
>TRBV11-3|-|-|TRBJ2-5
TGTGCCAGCAGCTTTAGCCACGGGGGAGAGACCCAGTACTTC
CASSFSHGGETQYF
>TRBV7-9|-|-|TRBJ1-5
TGTGCCAGCAGCATAGACGGGAGCAATCAGCCCCAGCATTTT
CASSIDGSNQPQHF
>TRBV6-2/TRBV6-3|-|-|TRBJ1-2
TGTGCCAGCAGTTACTCGGCGGGGGCTGGCTACACCTTC
CASSYSAGAGYTF
>TRBV4-1|-|-|TRBJ1-1
TGCGCCAGCAGCCATGAGATGAACACTGAAGCTTTCTTT
CASSHEMNTEAFF
>TRBV6-4|-|TRBD1|TRBJ2-1
TGTGCCAGCAGTGTCGGACAGGGCCCCTACAATGAGCAGTTCTTC
CASSVGQGPYNEQFF
>TRBV7-3|-|-|TRBJ2-3
TGTGCCAGCAGCTTAGGAGGTAGAAGGACAGATACGCAGTATTTT
CASSLGGRRTDTQYF
>TRBV6-5|-|TRBD2|TRBJ2-7
TGTGCCAGCAGTCCAACTAGCGGGACCTACGAGCAGTACTTC
CASSPTSGTYEQYF
>TRBV28|-|TRBD2|TRBJ2-5
TGTGCCAGCAGTACCCCCCTAGCGGGAGAGACCCAGTACTTC
CASSTPLAGETQYF
>TRBV6-1|-|TRBD1|TRBJ1-5
TGTGCCAGCAGTGAATCTCCGGGAACAGGGGGCAGGCAGCCCCAGCATTTT
CASSESPGTGGRQPQHF
>TRBV19|-|-|TRBJ1-4
TGTGCCAGTAGTCCTCTATCGTCAACTAATGAAAAACTGTTTTTT
CASSPLSSTNEKLFF
>TRBV7-2|-|TRBD2|TRBJ2-1
TGTGCCAGCAGCTTCGTAGCGGGGTGGGAGCAGTTCTTC
CASSFVAGWEQFF
>TRBV12-3/TRBV12-4|-|TRBD2|TRBJ2-5
TGTGCCAGCAGCCCCCGGGGGGGGACGGCGTACTTC
CASSPRGGTAYF
>TRBV4-2|-|TRBD2|TRBJ2-7
TGTGCCAGCAGCCAAGGACTAGCGCCTTCCTACGAGCAGTACTTC
CASSQGLAPSYEQYF
>TRBV30|-|TRBD1|TRBJ2-3
TGTGCCTGGAGAATACAGGGGACAGATACGCAGTATTTT
CAWRIQGTDTQYF
>TRBV27|-|TRBD2|TRBJ2-7
TGTGCCAGCAAGGGGACTACCAACCCTCTCTACGAGCAGTACTTC
CASKGTTNPLYEQYF
>TRBV7-2|few|TRBD1|TRBJ2-3
TGTGCCAGCAGCAAAGGACAGGGGACGCAGTATTTT
CASSKGQGTQYF
>TRBV7-2|-|-|TRBJ1-1
TGTGCCAGCAGCCTATACACTGAAGCTTTCTTT
CASSLYTEAFF
>TRBV5-6|-|TRBD1|TRBJ1-2
TGTGCCAGCAGCTTCGGACAGGAGGCCGGCTACACCTTC
CASSFGQEAGYTF
>TRBV19|once|TRBD1|TRBJ1-2
TGTGCCAGTAGTTTCCCCGGGACAGCAAACTATGGCTACACCTTC
CASSFPGTANYGYTF
>TRBV11-3|once|TRBD1|TRBJ2-1
TGTGCCAGCAGCTCCACCGGGACAGGAACGTACAATGAGCAGTTCTTC
CASSSTGTGTYNEQFF
>TRBV6-6|-|-|TRBJ1-6
TGTGCCAGCAGTTACTCCGACGTAGCAACGAATTCACCCCTCCACTTT
CASSYSDVATNSPLHF
>TRBV7-2|-|-|TRBJ1-6
TGTGCCAGCAGCCTGACAGGCTATAATTCACCCCTCCACTTT
CASSLTGYNSPLHF
>TRBV2|-|-|TRBJ2-2
TGTGCCAGCAGTGAATTTTACTTTTACACCGGGGAGCTGTTTTTT
CASSEFYFYTGELFF
>TRBV2|-|TRBD2|TRBJ2-2
TGTGCCAGCAGAGCGGGAGTAACCGGGGAGCTGTTTTTT
CASRAGVTGELFF
>TRBV19|-|TRBD1|TRBJ1-1
TGTGTGACAGGGAGGAACACTGAAGCTTTCTTT
CVTGRNTEAFF
>TRBV19|-|-|TRBJ2-2
TGTGCCAGTAGTATAGCACTCGAGGTCGCCGGGGAGCTGTTTTTT
CASSIALEVAGELFF
>TRBV21-1|-|-|TRBJ2-3
TGTGCCAGCAGCAAAGCGGGAGACAGGGGCACAGATACGCAGTATTTT
CASSKAGDRGTDTQYF
>TRBV5-6|-|TRBD2|TRBJ2-7
TGTGCCAGCAGCCCAGCGGGAGTAAAAGAGCAGTACTTC
CASSPAGVKEQYF
>TRBV5-8|few|-|TRBJ1-2
TGTGCCAGCACCTGGGGGGGATTAGGTGGCTACACCTTC
CASTWGGLGGYTF
>TRBV4-3|-|TRBD1|TRBJ1-5
TGCGCCAGCAGCCAAGACCCAGGGGGCCAACAGCCCCAGCATTTT
CASSQDPGGQQPQHF
>TRBV27|few|TRBD2|TRBJ2-1
TGTGCCAGCAGTTTATCGGCACTAGCGGGAGGAGTAGTCTTC
CASSLSALAGGVVF
>TRBV9|-|-|TRBJ2-4
TGTGCCAGCAGCCCCCGGACACTGGGCATTCAGTACTTC
CASSPRTLGIQYF
>TRBV4-3|-|TRBD2|TRBJ2-1
TGCGCCAGCAGCCAGACTAGCGGGAGGGCCGGCGTCGAGCAGTTCTTC
CASSQTSGRAGVEQFF
>TRBV19|few|TRBD2|TRBJ2-5
TGTGCCAGTAGTATGTATGACCGGACTAGCGGGAGAGAGACCCAGTACTTC
CASSMYDRTSGRETQYF
>TRBV28|-|-|TRBJ2-1
TGTGCCAGCAGCCTAGGAGGGATCTCGCAGTTCTTC
CASSLGGISQFF
>TRBV7-9|-|TRBD1|TRBJ1-1
TGTGCCAGCAGCCAACGACAGGGAATGAACACTGAAGCTTTCTTT
CASSQRQGMNTEAFF
>TRBV5-5|-|-|TRBJ2-7
TGTGCCAGCAGCCCTTGGAACGCAGGCCAGGAGCAGTACTTC
CASSPWNAGQEQYF
>TRBV18|-|-|TRBJ2-4
TGTGCCAGCTCACCACCCCAACAGCTAGCCAAAAACATTCAGTACTTC
CASSPPQQLAKNIQYF
>TRBV10-3|-|-|TRBJ1-6
TGTGCCATCAGTGAGTCGGGGCCAGGGCAAAATTCACCCCTCCACTTT
CAISESGPGQNSPLHF